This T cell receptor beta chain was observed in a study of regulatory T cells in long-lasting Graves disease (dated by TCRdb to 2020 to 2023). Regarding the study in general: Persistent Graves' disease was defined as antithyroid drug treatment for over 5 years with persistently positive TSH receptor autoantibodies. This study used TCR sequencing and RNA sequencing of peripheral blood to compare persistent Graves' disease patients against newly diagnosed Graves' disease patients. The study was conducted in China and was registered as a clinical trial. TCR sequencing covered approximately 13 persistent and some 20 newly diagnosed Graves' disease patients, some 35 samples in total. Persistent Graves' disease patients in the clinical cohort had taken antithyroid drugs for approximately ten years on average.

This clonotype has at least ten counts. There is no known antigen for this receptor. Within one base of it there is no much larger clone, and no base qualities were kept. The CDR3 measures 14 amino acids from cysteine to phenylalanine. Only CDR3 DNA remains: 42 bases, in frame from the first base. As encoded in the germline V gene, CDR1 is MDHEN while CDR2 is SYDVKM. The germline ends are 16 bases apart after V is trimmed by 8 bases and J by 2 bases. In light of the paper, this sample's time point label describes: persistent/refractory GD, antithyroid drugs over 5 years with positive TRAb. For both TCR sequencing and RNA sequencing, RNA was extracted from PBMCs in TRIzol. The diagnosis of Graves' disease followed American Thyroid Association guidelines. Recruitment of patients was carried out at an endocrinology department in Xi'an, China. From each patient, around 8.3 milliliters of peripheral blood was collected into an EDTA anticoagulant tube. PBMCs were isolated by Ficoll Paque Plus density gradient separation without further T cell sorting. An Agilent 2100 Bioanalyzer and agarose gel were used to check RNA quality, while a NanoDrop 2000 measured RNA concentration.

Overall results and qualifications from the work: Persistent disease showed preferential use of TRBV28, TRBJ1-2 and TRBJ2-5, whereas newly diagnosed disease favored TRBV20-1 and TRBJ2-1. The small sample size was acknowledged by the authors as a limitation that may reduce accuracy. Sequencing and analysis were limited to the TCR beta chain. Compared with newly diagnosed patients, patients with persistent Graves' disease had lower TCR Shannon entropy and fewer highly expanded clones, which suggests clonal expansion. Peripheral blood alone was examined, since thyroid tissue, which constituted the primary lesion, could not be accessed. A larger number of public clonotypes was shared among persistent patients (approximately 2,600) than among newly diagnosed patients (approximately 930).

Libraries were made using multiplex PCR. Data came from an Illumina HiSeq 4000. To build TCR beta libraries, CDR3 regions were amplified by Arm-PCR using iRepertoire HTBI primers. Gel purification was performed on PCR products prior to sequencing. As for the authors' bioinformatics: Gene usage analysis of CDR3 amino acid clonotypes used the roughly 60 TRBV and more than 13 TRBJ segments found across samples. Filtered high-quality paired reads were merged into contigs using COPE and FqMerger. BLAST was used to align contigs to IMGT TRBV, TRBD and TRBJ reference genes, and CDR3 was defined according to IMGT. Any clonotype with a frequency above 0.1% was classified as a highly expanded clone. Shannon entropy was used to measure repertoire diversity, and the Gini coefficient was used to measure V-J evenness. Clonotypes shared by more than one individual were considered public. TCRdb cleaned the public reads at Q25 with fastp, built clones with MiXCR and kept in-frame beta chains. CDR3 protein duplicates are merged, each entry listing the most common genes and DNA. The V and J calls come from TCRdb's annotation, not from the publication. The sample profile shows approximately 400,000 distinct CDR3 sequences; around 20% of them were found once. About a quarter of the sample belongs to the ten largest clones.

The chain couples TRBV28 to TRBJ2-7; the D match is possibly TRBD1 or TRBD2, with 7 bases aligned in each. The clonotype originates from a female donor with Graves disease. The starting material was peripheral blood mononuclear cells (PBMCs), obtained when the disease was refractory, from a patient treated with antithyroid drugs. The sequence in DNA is TGTGCCAGCCAGGGAGGGGGCGGAACCTACGAGCAGTACTTC. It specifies CASQGGGGTYEQYF.